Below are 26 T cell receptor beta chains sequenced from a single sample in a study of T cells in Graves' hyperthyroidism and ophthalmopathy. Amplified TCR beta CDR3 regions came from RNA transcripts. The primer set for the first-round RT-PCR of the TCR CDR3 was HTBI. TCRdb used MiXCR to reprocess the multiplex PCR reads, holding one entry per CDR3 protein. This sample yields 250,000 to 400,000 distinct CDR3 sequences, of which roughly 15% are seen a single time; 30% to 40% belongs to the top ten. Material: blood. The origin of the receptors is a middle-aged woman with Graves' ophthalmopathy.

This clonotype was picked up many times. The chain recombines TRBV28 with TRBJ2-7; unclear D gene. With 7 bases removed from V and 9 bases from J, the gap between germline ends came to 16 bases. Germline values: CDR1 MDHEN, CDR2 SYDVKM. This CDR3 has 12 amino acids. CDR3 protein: CASNQWAYGQYF. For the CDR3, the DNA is TGTGCCAGCAATCAGTGGGCTTATGGGCAGTACTTC.

The CDR3 reads CSARDSYSGSFYNEQFF. The CDR3, as DNA: TGCAGTGCTAGAGACTCTTACAGCGGGAGCTTCTACAATGAGCAGTTCTTC. The V gene is TRBV20-1, the J gene TRBJ2-1; 8 nucleotides line up with TRBD2. The CDR3 runs 17 residues. The germline gives CDR1 DFQATT, CDR2 SNEGSKA (reference sequence). V was pared by 0 bases and J by 3 bases, with 10 bases of the junction left unmatched.

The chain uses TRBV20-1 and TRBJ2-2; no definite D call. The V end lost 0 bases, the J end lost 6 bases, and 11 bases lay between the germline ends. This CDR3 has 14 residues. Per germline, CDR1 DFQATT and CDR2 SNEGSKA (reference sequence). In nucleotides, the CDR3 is TGCAGTGCTAGAGATCGAAGGGTCGCCGGGGAGCTGTTTTTT. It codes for CSARDRRVAGELFF.

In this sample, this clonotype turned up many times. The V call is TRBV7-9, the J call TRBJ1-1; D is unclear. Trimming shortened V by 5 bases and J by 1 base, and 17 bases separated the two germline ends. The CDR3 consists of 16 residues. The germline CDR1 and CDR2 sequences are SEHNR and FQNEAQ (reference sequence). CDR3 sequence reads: CASSPPGGQTNTEAFF. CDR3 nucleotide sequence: TGTGCCAGCAGCCCACCAGGAGGGCAGACGAACACTGAAGCTTTCTTT.

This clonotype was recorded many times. CDR3 sequence (DNA): TGTGCCAGCAGCAGAGAGGGAGGGGCCGAGCAGTTCTTC. Translated: CASSREGGAEQFF. V is TRBV7-8 and J is TRBJ2-1; the match to TRBD2 covers 7 bases. This CDR3 has 13 residues. Per the germline V gene, CDR1 is SGHVS and CDR2 is FQNEAQ. Trimming removed 5 bases from V and 10 bases from J; junction bases left unmatched: 8.

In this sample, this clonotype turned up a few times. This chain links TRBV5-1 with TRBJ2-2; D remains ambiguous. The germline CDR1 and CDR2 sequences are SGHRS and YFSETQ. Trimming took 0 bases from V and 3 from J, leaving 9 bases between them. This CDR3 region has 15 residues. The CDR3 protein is CASSLGQSDTGELFF. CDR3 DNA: TGCGCCAGCAGCTTGGGTCAGTCCGACACCGGGGAGCTGTTTTTT.

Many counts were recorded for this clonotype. This chain's CDR3 is CSASGAGAGVYEQYF. The CDR3 coding sequence is TGCAGTGCTAGTGGTGCGGGAGCAGGGGTCTACGAGCAGTACTTC. The rearrangement links TRBV20-1 to TRBJ2-7; tentatively, D is TRBD2 (7 bases). Trimming took 3 bases from V and 3 from J, leaving 18 bases between them. There are 15 residues in the CDR3. Germline CDR1 is DFQATT and CDR2 is SNEGSKA (reference sequence).

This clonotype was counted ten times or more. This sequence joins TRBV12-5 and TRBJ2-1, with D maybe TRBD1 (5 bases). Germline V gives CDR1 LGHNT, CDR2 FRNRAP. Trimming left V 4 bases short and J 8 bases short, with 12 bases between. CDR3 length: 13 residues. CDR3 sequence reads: CASGSGKGYEQFF. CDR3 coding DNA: TGTGCTAGTGGTTCTGGAAAGGGGTATGAGCAGTTCTTC.

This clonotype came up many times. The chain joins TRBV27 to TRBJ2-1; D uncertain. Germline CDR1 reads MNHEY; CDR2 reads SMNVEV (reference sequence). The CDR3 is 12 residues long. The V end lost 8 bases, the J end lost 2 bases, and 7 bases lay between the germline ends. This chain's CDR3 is CASGPAYNEQFF. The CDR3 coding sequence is TGTGCCAGCGGGCCAGCCTACAATGAGCAGTTCTTC.

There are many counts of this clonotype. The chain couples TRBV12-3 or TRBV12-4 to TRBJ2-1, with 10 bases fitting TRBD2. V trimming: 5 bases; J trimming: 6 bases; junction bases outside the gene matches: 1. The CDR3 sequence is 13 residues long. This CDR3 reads CASSGLAVNEQFF. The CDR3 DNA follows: TGTGCCAGCAGTGGACTAGCGGTCAATGAGCAGTTCTTC.

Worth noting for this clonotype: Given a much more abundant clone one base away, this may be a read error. Here the CDR3 reads CASSFEQGASTDTQYF. CDR3 sequence (DNA): TGTGCCAGCAGTTTTGAGCAGGGGGCTAGCACAGATACGCAGTATTTT. The chain recombines TRBV12-3 or TRBV12-4 with TRBJ2-3; 8 nucleotides align to TRBD1. The CDR3 contains 16 residues. Unmatched junction bases numbered 5, after V lost 3 bases and J lost 0 bases.

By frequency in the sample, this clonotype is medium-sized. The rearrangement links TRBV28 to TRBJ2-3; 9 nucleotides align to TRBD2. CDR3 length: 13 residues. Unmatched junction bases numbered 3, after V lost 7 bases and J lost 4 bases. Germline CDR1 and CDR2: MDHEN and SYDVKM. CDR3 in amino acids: CASNSGSSDTQYF. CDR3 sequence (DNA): TGTGCCAGCAATAGCGGGAGCTCAGATACGCAGTATTTT.

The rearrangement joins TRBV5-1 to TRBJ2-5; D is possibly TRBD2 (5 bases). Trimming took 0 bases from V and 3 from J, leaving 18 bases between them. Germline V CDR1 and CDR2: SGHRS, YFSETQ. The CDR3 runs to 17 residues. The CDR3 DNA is TGCGCCAGCAGCTTGGGGCTAGCTCTGGGATATAAAGAGACCCAGTACTTC. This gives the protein CASSLGLALGYKETQYF. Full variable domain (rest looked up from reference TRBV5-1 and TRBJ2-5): KAGVTQTPRYLIKTRGQQVTLSCSPISGHRSVSWYQQTPGQGLQFLFEYFSETQRNKGNFPGRFSGRQFSNSRSEMNVSTLELGDSALYLCASSLGLALGYKETQYFGPGTRLLVL.

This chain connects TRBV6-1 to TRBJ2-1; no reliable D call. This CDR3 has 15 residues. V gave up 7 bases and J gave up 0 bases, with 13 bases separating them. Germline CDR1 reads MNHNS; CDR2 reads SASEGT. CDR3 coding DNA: TGTGCCAGCACCCCCGTAGAGAGCTCCTACAATGAGCAGTTCTTC. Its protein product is CASTPVESSYNEQFF.

CDR3 sequence: CASSMGGGGSNYGYTF. CDR3 DNA: TGTGCCAGTAGTATGGGGGGGGGGGGATCTAACTATGGCTACACCTTC. This chain connects TRBV19 to TRBJ1-2, with D tentatively TRBD1 (5 bases). The CDR3 covers 16 residues. Between the trimmed V and J ends, which lost 3 bases and 0 bases, there was a span of 14 bases. Germline V gives CDR1 LNHDA, CDR2 SQIVND (reference sequence).

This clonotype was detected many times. CDR3: CASTGAGLLQPQHF. DNA for the CDR3: TGTGCCAGCACCGGGGCAGGCCTTCTTCAGCCCCAGCATTTT. The chain employs TRBV6-1 and TRBJ1-5, with D maybe TRBD1 (5 bases). With 7 bases removed from V and 6 bases from J, the gap between germline ends came to 16 bases. Germline V gives CDR1 MNHNS, CDR2 SASEGT. The CDR3 spans 14 residues.

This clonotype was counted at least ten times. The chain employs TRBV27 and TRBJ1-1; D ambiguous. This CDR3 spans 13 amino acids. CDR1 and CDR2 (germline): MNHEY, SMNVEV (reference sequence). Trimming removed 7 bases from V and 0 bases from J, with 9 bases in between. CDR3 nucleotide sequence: TGTGCCAGCAATGAGGGTCTGAACACTGAAGCTTTCTTT. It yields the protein CASNEGLNTEAFF.

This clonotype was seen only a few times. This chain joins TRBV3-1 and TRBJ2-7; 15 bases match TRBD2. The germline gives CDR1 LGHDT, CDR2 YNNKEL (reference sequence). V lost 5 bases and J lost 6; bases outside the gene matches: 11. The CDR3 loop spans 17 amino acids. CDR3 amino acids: CASSVRTSGGAGSEQYF. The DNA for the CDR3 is TGTGCCAGCAGCGTACGGACTAGCGGGGGGGCTGGAAGCGAGCAGTACTTC.

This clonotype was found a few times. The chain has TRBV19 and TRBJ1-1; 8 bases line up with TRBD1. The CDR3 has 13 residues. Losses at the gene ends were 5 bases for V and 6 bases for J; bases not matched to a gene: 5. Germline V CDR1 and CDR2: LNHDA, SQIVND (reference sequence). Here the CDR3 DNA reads TGTGCCAGTAGTCCGGAGGGACAGGCTGAAGCTTTCTTT. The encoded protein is CASSPEGQAEAFF.

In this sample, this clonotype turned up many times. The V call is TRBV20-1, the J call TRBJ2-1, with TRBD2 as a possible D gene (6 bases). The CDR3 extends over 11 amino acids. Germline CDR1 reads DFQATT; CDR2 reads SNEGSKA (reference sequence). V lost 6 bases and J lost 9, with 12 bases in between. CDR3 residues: CSATRRREQFF. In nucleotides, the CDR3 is TGCAGTGCGACTAGAAGGCGTGAGCAGTTCTTC.

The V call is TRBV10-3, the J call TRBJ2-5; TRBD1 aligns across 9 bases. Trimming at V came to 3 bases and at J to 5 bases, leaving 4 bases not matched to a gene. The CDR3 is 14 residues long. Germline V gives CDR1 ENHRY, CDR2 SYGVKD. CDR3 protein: CAISDGTGRETQYF. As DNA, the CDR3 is TGTGCCATCAGTGACGGGACAGGGAGGGAGACCCAGTACTTC.

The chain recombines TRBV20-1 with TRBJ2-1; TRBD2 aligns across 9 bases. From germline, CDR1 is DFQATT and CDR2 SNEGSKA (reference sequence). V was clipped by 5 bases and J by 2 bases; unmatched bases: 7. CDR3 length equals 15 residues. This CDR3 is CSAGLAGVAYNEQFF. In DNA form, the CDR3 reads TGCAGTGCTGGGTTAGCGGGAGTGGCCTACAATGAGCAGTTCTTC.

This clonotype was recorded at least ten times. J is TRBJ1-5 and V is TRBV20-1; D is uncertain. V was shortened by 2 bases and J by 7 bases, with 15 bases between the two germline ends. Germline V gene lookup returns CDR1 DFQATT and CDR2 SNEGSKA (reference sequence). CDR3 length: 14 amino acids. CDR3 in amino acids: CSARNPDSGQPQHF. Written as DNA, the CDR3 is TGCAGTGCTAGAAATCCTGACTCTGGGCAGCCCCAGCATTTT.

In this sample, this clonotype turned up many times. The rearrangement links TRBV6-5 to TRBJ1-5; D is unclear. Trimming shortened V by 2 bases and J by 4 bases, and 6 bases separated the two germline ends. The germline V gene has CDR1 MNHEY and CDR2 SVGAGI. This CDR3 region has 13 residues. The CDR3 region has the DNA TGTGCCAGCAGTTACAGGAGTAATCAGCCCCAGCATTTT. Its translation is CASSYRSNQPQHF.

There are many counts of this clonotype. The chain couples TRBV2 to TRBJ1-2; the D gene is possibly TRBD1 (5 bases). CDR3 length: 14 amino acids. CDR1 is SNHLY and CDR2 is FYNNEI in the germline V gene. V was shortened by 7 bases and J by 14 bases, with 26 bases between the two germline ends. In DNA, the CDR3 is TGTGCCAGCAAAGGGAGGGGCGTGGAACGGGCCGGGACCTTC. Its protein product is CASKGRGVERAGTF.

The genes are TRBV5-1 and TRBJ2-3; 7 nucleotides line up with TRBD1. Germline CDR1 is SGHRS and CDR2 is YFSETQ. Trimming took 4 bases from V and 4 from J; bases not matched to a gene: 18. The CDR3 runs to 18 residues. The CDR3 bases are TGCGCCAGCAGCCTACTATTTAGAGACAGGGTTGCAGCAGATACGCAGTATTTT. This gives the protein CASSLLFRDRVAADTQYF.